One and the same sample provided the 2 T cell receptor beta chains below, sequenced in a study of cytomegalovirus exposure and HLA in healthy donors. The PCR used 60 Vbeta and 13 Jbeta primers. Sequencing was performed with immunoSEQ multiplex PCR; in TCRdb, only in-frame clones are kept and a portion is missing. The sample includes 150,000 to 200,000 clones, roughly 85% of them seen just once. The sample consisted of PBMCs. Receptors were obtained from a man aged 18-30 years in good health and CMV-seropositive.

V is TRBV6-1 and J is TRBJ2-7; D not resolved. V was shortened by 5 bases and J by 3 bases, with 8 bases between the two germline ends. Looked up from germline, CDR1 is MNHNS and CDR2 is SASEGT. The CDR3 is 12 amino acids. CDR3 sequence: CASSRRGYEQYF. The CDR3, as DNA: TGTGCCAGCAGTAGGCGCGGCTACGAGCAGTACTTC.

This chain uses TRBV5-4 with TRBJ2-7; a possible D gene is TRBD2 (7 bases). Trimming stripped 5 bases from V and 5 bases from J, with 20 bases between. Germline V lookup: CDR1 SGHNT, CDR2 YYREEE (reference sequence). CDR3 length: 15 amino acids. CDR3 DNA: TGTGCCAGCAGGCGTTCGGGGGGCGCTTTGAACGAGCAGTACTTC. Translated, it gives CASRRSGGALNEQYF.